This T cell receptor beta chain emerged from a study of T cells in Graves' hyperthyroidism and ophthalmopathy. This clonotype was observed many times. The sample, blood from the first hyperthyroidism diagnosis, precedes any ophthalmopathy symptoms. PBMCs were collected from a 10 ml volume of fresh peripheral blood. Amplified regions were TCR beta CDR3 sequences from RNA transcripts. In the first-round RT-PCR of the TCR CDR3, the HTBI primer set was used. A single record per CDR3 protein comes from TCRdb applying MiXCR to the multiplex PCR reads. The repertoire holds about 300,000 distinct CDR3 sequences, with less than 30% as singletons. CDR3 length: 17 residues. Trimming removed 6 bases at V and 5 bases at J, with 25 bases between. CDR1 and CDR2 (germline): MRHNA, SNTAGT.

The sequencing sample was made of blood. This TCR derives from a man aged 35 to 55 with Graves' hyperthyroidism that later progressed to Graves' ophthalmopathy. The chain uses TRBV6-4 and TRBJ1-1; weak D call: TRBD1 (5 bases). The CDR3 sequence is CASSPRPSGRMGTEAFF. The CDR3 coding sequence is TGTGCCAGCAGCCCCCGGCCTTCGGGGCGGATGGGTACTGAAGCTTTCTTT.